The source of this TCR beta chain is a study of T cell responses to AZD1222 COVID-19 vaccine. Note on this clone: Its antigen remains unidentified.

Germline CDR1 is LGHNA and CDR2 is YNFKEQ. Trimming left V 0 bases short and J 1 base short, with 9 bases between. The CDR3 spans 15 residues. Study-wide findings and caveats: Among the donors, most were white British and more were female, and clonal diversity was possibly underestimated. The study found Spike-specific TCR breadth and depth rose after two AZD1222 doses. Seropositivity was recorded at baseline in only a handful of AZD1222 recipients. Repertoire samples came only from after the peak T cell response.

Sequencing was performed with immunoSEQ multiplex PCR; in TCRdb, only in-frame clones are kept and a portion is missing. There are around 160,000 clones in the sample; roughly 94% occur only once, and approximately 1.2% lies in the top ten. This clonotype was obtained from an adult who received the AZD1222 COVID-19 vaccine. The chain employs TRBV4-2 and TRBJ1-1; D remains unclear. The sample here was peripheral blood, taken 28 days after the second AZD1222 dose. In nucleotides, the CDR3 is TGTGCCAGCAGCCAAGATGGGGTGACGAACACTGAAGCTTTCTTT. Encoded protein: CASSQDGVTNTEAFF.